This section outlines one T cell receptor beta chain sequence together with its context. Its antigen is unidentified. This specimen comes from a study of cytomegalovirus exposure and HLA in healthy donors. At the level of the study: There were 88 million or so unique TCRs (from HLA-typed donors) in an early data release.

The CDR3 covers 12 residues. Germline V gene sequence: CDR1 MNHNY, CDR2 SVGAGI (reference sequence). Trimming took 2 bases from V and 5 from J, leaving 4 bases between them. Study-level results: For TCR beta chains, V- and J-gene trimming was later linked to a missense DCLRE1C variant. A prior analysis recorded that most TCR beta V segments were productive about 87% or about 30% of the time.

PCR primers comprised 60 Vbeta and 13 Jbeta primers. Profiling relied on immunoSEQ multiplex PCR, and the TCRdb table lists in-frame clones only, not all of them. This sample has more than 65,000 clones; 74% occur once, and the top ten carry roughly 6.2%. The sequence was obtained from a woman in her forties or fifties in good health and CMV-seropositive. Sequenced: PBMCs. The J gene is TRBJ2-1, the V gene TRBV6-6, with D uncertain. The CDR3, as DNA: TGTGCCAGCAGTTACATTAACAATGAGCAGTTCTTC. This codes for CASSYINNEQFF.